The clone carrying this T cell receptor (beta chain) was seen a few times. What it recognizes is unknown. This entry comes from a study of beta chain features in type 1 diabetes. Overall study findings and caveats: For type 1 diabetes patients, VDJ junctions showed fewer insertions and more deletions. Moderate but significant shortening of TCRB CDR3s was recorded in all four CD4+ subsets from Type 1 diabetes patients.

The CDR3 extends over 17 amino acids. Trimming cost V 2 bases and J 2 bases; bases outside gene matches: 7. CDR1 MGHRA and CDR2 YSYEKL come from the germline V gene. The whole isolated RNA underwent reverse transcription, so sequencing captured expressed TCRB transcripts. Clones were read by immunoSEQ multiplex PCR, and TCRdb kept only the in-frame ones, dropping some. The sample has over 150,000 clones, 10% to 13% seen once. The chain combines TRBV4-1 with TRBJ2-3; 10 positions match TRBD2. The sequencing sample was made of central memory CD4+ T cells from blood. The receptor comes from a man aged 25 to 40 with type 1 diabetes. DNA for the CDR3: TGCGCCAGCAGCCAACGCGGGGGACTAGCGAACACAGATACGCAGTATTTT. It translates to CASSQRGGLANTDTQYF.